This T cell receptor beta chain came from a study of PD-1 blockade in classical Hodgkin lymphoma. Broader study findings: Exclusion applied to patients who initiated nivolumab less than 1 year following ASCT.

The J segment lost 4 bases and the V segment lost 0 bases, leaving 26 bases of the junction unmatched. Germline CDR1 reads MRHNA; CDR2 reads SNTAGT. The CDR3 contains 22 residues. Patients all relapsed after autologous stem cell transplantation, and there was variation in brentuximab vedotin exposure. When best responses were assessed, they were complete response, partial response or progressive disease. The repertoire was sequenced with immunoSEQ multiplex PCR; TCRdb's copy has only in-frame clones and lacks some. The sample has more than 40,000 clones, roughly 90% seen once. Regarding this clone: Its antigen is unidentified.

The sample was peripheral blood mononuclear cells (PBMCs), taken at baseline. The TCR originated in a human donor with classical Hodgkin lymphoma. The rearrangement uses TRBV6-4 and TRBJ2-7; 8 bases are a match to TRBD1. DNA for the CDR3: TGTGCCAGCAGTGACTCCCCTGCGCACGGGACAGGCTCGCGCCGTACTCCATACGAGCAGTACTTC. This codes for CASSDSPAHGTGSRRTPYEQYF.